The source of this T cell receptor beta chain is a study of T cells in Graves' hyperthyroidism and ophthalmopathy. TCR beta CDR3 regions were amplified from RNA. The HTBI primer set drove a first-round RT-PCR of the TCR CDR3. In TCRdb, the multiplex PCR reads were re-called with MiXCR into one record per CDR3 protein. The table shows about 640,000 distinct CDR3 sequences, with about a fifth occurring only once. There are many counts of this clonotype. The clonotype was recovered from a man between 25 and 39 years old with Graves' ophthalmopathy. Sequencing was done on a sample of blood.

CDR3 nucleotides: TGTGCCAGCAGCGTACAGGAGGGGGGGACTGAAGCTTTCTTT. It is translated as CASSVQEGGTEAFF. The genes are TRBV7-2 and TRBJ1-1, with D possibly matching TRBD1 (6 bases). The CDR3 sequence is 14 residues long. CDR1 and CDR2 (germline): SGHTA, FQGNSA. V was clipped by 5 bases and J by 5 bases, with 15 bases between them. Full variable domain (remainder filled in from reference TRBV7-2 and TRBJ1-1): GAGVSQSPSNKVTEKGKDVELRCDPISGHTALYWYRQSLGQGLEFLIYFQGNSAPDKSGLPSDRFSAERTGGSVSTLTIQRTQQEDSAVYLCASSVQEGGTEAFFGQGTRLTVV.